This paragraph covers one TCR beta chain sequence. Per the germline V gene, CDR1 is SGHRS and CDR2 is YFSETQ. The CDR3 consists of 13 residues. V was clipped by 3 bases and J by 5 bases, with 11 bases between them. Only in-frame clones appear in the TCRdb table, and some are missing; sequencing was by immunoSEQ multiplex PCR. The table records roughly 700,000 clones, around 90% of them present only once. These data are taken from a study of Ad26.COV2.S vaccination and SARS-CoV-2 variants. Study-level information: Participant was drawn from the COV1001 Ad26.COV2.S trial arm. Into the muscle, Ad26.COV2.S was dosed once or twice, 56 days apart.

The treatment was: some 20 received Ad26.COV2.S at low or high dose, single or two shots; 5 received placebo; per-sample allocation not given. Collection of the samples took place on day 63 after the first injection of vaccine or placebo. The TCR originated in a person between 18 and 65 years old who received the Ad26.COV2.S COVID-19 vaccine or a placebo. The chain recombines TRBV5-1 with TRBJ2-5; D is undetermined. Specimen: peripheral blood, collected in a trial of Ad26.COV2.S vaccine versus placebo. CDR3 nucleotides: TGCGCCAGCAGCTCTATACCGGCGGAGACCCAGTACTTC. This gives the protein CASSSIPAETQYF.